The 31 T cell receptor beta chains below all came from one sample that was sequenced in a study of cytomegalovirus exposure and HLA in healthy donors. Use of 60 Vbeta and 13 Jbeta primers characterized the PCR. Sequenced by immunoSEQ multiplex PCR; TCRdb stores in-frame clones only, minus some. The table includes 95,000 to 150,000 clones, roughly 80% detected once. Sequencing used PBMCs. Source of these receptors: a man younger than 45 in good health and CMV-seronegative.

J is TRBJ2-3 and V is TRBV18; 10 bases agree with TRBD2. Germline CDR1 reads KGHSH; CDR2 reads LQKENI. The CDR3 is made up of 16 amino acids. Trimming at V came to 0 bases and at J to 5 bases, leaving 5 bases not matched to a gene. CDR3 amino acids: CASSPPIAGGLDTQYF. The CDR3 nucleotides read TGTGCCAGCTCACCACCCATAGCGGGGGGTTTAGATACGCAGTATTTT. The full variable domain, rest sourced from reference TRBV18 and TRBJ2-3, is NAGVMQNPRHLVRRRGQEARLRCSPMKGHSHVYWYRQLPEEGLKFMVYLQKENIIDESGMPKERFSAEFPKEGPSILRIQQVVRGDSAAYFCASSPPIAGGLDTQYFGPGTRLTVL.

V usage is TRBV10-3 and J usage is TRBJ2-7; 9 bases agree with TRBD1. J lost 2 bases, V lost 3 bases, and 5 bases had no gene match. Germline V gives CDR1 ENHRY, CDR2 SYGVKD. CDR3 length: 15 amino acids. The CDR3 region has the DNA TGTGCCATCAGTGAAGGGGGGACAGGGCCCTACGAGCAGTACTTC. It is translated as CAISEGGTGPYEQYF.

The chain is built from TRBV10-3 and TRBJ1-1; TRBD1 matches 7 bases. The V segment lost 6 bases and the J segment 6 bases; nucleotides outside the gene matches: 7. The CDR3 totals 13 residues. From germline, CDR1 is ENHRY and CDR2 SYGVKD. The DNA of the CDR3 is TGTGCCATCAGAACCGGGACAGAAGCTGAAGCTTTCTTT. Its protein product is CAIRTGTEAEAFF.

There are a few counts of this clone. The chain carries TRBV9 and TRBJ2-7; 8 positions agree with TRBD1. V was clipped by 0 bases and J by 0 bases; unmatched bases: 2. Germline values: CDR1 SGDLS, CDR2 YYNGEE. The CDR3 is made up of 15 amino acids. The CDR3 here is CASSVGTGNSYEQYF. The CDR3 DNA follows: TGTGCCAGCAGCGTAGGGACAGGGAACTCCTACGAGCAGTACTTC.

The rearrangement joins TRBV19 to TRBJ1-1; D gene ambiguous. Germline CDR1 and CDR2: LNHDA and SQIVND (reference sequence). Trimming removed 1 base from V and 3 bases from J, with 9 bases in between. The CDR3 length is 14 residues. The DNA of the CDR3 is TGTGCCAGTAGTATAGCAGGAGGACACACTGAAGCTTTCTTT. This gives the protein CASSIAGGHTEAFF.

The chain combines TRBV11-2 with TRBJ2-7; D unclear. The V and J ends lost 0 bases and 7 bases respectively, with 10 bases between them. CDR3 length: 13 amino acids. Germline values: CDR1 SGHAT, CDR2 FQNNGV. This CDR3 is CASSLDGETEQYF. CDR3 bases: TGTGCCAGCAGCTTAGATGGTGAGACAGAGCAGTACTTC.

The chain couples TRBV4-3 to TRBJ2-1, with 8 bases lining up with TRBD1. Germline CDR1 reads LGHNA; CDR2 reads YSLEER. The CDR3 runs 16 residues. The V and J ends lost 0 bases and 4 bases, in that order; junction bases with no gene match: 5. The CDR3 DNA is TGCGCCAGCAGCCAAGACAGGGGGCAAGGATACAATGAGCAGTTCTTC. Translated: CASSQDRGQGYNEQFF.

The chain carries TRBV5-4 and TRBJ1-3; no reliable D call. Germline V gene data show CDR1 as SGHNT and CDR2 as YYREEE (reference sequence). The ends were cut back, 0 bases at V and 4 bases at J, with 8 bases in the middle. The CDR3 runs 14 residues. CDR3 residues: CASSLDSIGNTIYF. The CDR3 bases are TGTGCCAGCAGCTTGGACAGTATCGGAAACACCATATATTTT.

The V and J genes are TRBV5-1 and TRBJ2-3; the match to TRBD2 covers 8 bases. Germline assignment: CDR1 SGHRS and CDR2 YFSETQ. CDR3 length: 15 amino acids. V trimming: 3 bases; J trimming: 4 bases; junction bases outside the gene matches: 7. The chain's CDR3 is CASSSGGASADTQYF. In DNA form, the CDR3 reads TGCGCCAGCAGCTCCGGGGGGGCCAGCGCAGATACGCAGTATTTT.

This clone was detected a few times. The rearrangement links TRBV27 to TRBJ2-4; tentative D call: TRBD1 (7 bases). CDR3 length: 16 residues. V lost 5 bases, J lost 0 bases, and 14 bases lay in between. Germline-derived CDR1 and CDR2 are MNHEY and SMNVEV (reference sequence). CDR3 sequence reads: CASSPRGALAKNIQYF. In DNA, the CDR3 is TGTGCCAGCAGTCCCAGGGGGGCGCTAGCCAAAAACATTCAGTACTTC.

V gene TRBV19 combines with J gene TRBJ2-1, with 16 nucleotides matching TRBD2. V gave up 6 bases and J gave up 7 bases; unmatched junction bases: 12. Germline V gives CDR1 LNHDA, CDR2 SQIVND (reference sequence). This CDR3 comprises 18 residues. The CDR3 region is CASSPGTSGGEDWNEQFF. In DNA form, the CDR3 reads TGTGCCAGTAGCCCCGGGACTAGCGGGGGGGAGGACTGGAATGAGCAGTTCTTC.

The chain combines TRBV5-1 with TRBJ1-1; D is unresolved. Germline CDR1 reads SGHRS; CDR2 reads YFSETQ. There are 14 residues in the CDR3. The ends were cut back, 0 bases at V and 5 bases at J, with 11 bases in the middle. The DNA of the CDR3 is TGCGCCAGCAGCTTGGTTTCCCCCCCAACTGAAGCTTTCTTT. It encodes CASSLVSPPTEAFF.

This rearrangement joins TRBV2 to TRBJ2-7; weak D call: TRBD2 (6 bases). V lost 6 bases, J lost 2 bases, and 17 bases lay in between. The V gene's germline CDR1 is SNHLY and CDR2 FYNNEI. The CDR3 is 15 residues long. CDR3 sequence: CASRQEGLIAYEQYF. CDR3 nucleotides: TGTGCCAGCAGGCAGGAGGGGTTGATCGCCTACGAGCAGTACTTC.

The CDR3 bases are TGTGCCAGCAGGCCCCCTGGACAGGGACACGAGCAGTACTTC. It translates to CASRPPGQGHEQYF. The J gene is TRBJ2-7, the V gene TRBV28; 8 bases map to TRBD1. Germline assignment: CDR1 MDHEN and CDR2 SYDVKM. The CDR3 has 14 residues. V shed 6 bases, J shed 5 bases, and the junction held 9 bases outside the gene matches.

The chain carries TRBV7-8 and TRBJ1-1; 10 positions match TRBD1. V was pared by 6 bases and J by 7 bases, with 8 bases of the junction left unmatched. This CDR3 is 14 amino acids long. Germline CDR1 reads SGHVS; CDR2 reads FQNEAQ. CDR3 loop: CASRINRDRGEAFF. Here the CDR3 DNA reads TGTGCCAGCAGGATAAACCGGGACAGGGGTGAAGCTTTCTTT.

CDR3 amino acids: CAISNPGTYGYTF. The CDR3 region has the DNA TGTGCCATCAGTAATCCGGGAACCTATGGCTACACCTTC. J is TRBJ1-2 and V is TRBV10-3; no clear D gene. Deletions cut 5 bases from V and 4 bases from J, with 11 bases between. The germline gives CDR1 ENHRY, CDR2 SYGVKD. This CDR3 spans 13 amino acids.

CDR3 in amino acids: CASSLWQLPTEAFF. As DNA, the CDR3 is TGTGCCAGCAGTTTATGGCAATTGCCCACTGAAGCTTTCTTT. The chain carries TRBV5-4 and TRBJ1-1; no reliable D call. This CDR3 has 14 residues. Trimming left V 5 bases short and J 4 bases short, with 15 bases between. Germline CDR1 is SGHNT and CDR2 is YYREEE (reference sequence).

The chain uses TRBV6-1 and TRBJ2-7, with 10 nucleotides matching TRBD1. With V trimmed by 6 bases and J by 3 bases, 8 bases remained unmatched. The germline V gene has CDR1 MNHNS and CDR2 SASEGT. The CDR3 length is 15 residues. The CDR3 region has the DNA TGTGCCAGCAGGGGACAGGGGATATTTAGCTACGAGCAGTACTTC. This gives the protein CASRGQGIFSYEQYF.

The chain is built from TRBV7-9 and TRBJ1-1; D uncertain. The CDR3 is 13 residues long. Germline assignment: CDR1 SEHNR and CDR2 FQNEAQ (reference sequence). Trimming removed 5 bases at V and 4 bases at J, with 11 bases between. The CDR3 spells CASSLTGSTEAFF. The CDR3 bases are TGTGCCAGCAGCCTTACGGGTAGCACTGAAGCTTTCTTT.

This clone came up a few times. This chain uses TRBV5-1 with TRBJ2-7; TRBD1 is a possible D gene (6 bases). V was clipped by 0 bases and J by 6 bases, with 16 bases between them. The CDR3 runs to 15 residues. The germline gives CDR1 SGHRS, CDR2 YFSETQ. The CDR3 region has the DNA TGCGCCAGCAGCTTGGATGGCAGGGGATTCGGCGAGCAGTACTTC. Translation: CASSLDGRGFGEQYF. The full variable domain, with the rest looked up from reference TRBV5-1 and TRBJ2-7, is KAGVTQTPRYLIKTRGQQVTLSCSPISGHRSVSWYQQTPGQGLQFLFEYFSETQRNKGNFPGRFSGRQFSNSRSEMNVSTLELGDSALYLCASSLDGRGFGEQYFGPGTRLTVT.

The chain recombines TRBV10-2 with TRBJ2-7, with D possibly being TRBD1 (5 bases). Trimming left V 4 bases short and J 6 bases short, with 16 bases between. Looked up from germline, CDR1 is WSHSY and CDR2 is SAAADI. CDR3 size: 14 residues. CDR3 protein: CASSVDKHMGEQYF. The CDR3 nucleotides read TGCGCCAGCAGTGTGGACAAGCACATGGGCGAGCAGTACTTC.

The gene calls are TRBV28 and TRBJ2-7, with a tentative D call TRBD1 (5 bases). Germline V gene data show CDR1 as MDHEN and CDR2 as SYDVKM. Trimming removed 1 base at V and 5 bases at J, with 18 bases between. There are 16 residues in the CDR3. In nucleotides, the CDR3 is TGTGCCAGCAGTTTATCGGCAGGGTTTCGCTACAACGAGCAGTACTTC. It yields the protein CASSLSAGFRYNEQYF.

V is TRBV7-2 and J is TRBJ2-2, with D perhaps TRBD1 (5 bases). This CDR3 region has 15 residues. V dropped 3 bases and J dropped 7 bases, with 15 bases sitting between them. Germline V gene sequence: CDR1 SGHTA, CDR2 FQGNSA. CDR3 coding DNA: TGTGCCAGCAGCTTCCTGGGGCAGGGTGGCGGGGAGCTGTTTTTT. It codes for CASSFLGQGGGELFF.

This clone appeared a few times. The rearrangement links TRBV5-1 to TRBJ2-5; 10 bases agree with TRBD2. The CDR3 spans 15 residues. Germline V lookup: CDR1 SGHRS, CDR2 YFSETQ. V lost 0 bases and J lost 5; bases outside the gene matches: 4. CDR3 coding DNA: TGCGCCAGCAGCTTGGTGTCTAGCGGGGGTGAGACCCAGTACTTC. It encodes CASSLVSSGGETQYF.

CDR3 region: CASSSSESFGGQTQYF. CDR3 in DNA: TGTGCCAGCAGCTCGTCGGAGAGTTTCGGAGGGCAGACCCAGTACTTC. This sequence joins TRBV5-6 and TRBJ2-5; D perhaps matches TRBD2 (6 bases). This CDR3 has 16 residues. CDR1 and CDR2 (germline): SGHDT, YYEEEE. V shed 3 bases and J shed 6 bases, with 21 bases lying between them.

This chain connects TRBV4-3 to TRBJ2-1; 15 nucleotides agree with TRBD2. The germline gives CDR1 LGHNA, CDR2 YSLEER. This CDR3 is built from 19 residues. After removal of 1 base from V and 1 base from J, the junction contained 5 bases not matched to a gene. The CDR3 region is CASSQAGLAGGWSYNEQFF. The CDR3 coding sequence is TGCGCCAGCAGCCAAGCTGGACTAGCGGGGGGGTGGTCCTACAATGAGCAGTTCTTC.

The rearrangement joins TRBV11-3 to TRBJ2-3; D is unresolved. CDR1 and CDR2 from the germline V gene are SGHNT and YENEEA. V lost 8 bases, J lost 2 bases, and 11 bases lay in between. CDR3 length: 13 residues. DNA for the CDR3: TGTGCCAGCGCGGCGGTTTCCACAGATACGCAGTATTTT. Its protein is CASAAVSTDTQYF.

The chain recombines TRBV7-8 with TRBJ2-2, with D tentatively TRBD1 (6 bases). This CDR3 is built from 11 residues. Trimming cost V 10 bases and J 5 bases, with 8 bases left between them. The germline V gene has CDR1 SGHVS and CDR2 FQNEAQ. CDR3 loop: CATQGTGELFF. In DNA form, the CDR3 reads TGTGCCACGCAGGGGACCGGGGAGCTGTTTTTT.

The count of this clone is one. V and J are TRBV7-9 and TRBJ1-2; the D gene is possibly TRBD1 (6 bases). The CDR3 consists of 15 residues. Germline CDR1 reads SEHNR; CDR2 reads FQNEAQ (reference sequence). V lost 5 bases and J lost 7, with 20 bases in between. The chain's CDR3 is CASSPEGAGASGYTF. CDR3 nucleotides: TGTGCCAGCAGCCCAGAAGGGGCAGGGGCCAGTGGCTACACCTTC. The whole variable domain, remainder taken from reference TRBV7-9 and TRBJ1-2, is DTGVSQNPRHKITKRGQNVTFRCDPISEHNRLYWYRQTLGQGPEFLTYFQNEAQLEKSRLLSDRFSAERPKGSFSTLEIQRTEQGDSAMYLCASSPEGAGASGYTFGSGTRLTVV.

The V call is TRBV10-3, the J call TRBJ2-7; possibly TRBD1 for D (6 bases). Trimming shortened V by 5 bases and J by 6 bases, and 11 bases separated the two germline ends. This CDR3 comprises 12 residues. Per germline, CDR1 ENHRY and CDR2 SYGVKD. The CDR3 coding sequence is TGTGCCATCAGTAGAATAGGGGGCGAGCAGTACTTC. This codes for CAISRIGGEQYF.

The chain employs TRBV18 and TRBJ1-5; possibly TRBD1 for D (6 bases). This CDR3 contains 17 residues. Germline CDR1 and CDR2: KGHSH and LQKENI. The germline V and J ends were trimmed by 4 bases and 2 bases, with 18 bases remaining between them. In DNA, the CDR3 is TGTGCCAGCTCACTAGGGGCCCGTAGGACAGGCAATCAGCCCCAGCATTTT. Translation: CASSLGARRTGNQPQHF.